This TCR beta chain was obtained from a study of blood T cell repertoires in COVID-19. In the study overall: The United States, Italy and Spain were the sources of the acute and convalescent COVID-19 samples. Nucleic acid was either cDNA or gDNA, and it came from T cells, B-cell-depleted T cells, or PBMCs.

Unmatched junction bases numbered 9, after V lost 5 bases and J lost 4 bases. Germline CDR1 and CDR2: LGHDT and YNNKEL (reference sequence). This CDR3 region has 16 residues. Original data processing: Amplification of reference gene primers provided the estimated nucleated cell counts. Sequencing was performed with immunoSEQ multiplex PCR; in TCRdb, only in-frame clones are kept and a portion is missing. The V and J calls and clone size are taken from that table; D and trimming were inferred from the DNA. The data hold 91,000 or so clones, with around 82% observed a single time. The rearrangement uses TRBV3-1 (or the pseudogene TRBV3-2) and TRBJ2-1; the match to TRBD1 covers 9 bases. The origin of this receptor is a man aged 45-65 years with active or convalescent COVID-19. The sequencing sample was made of peripheral blood. The CDR3 region has the DNA TGTGCCAGCAGCAAATCCGGGACAGGGACGTACAATGAGCAGTTCTTC. This codes for CASSKSGTGTYNEQFF.